This section outlines one TCR beta chain sequence together with its context. Its target is unknown. The CDR3 loop spans 16 amino acids. In germline, CDR1 is SGHAT, CDR2 FQNNGV. The sample originates from a study of high-grade serous ovarian cancer treatment subgroups. Study results and limitations: Tumors within one patient showed repertoire similarity of about 0.11 to 0.79.

The tumor samples were collected prior to definitive surgery or chemotherapy. Produced via immunoSEQ multiplex PCR; TCRdb's table is partial and in-frame only. The top ten clones hold around 9.6% of a sample with about 9,000 clones, approximately 79% of them seen once. This sequence joins TRBV11-2 and TRBJ2-5, with D perhaps matching TRBD2 (5 bases). The J call may be incorrect, as the DNA end agrees better with TRBJ2-7. Sequences were obtained from tumor tissue. The receptor was isolated from a human donor with high-grade serous ovarian cancer. As DNA, the CDR3 is TGTGCCAGCAGCTTAGGGACTCGACTTGGGGACTACGAGCAGTACTTC. This sequence encodes CASSLGTRLGDYEQYF.